A selection of T cell receptor beta chains follows, all from one sample in a study of T cells in Graves' hyperthyroidism and ophthalmopathy. MiXCR, applied by TCRdb to the multiplex PCR reads, yields one record per CDR3 protein. The sample lists fewer than 350,000 distinct CDR3 sequences, around 15% occurring once. Sequencing was performed on blood. The receptors were sampled from a woman aged 45-65 years with Graves' hyperthyroidism that later progressed to Graves' ophthalmopathy. CDR3s include the opening cysteine and the closing phenylalanine or tryptophan. Each record gives: CDR3 DNA, CDR3 protein, V gene, D gene, clone size, J gene. The D gene is left open where the match is weak. The size entry is marked missing in some rows and otherwise reads once, few, many or a size class.

CDR3nt: TGTGCCAGCAGACGCGGGCCGGGGGCAGATACGCAGTATTTT; CDR3aa: CASRRGPGADTQYF; v_gene: TRBV6-1; d_gene: .; abundance: .; j_gene: TRBJ2-3
CDR3nt: TGCGCCAGCAGCTGGGGGACTAGCGGGAACGCAGATACGCAGTATTTT; CDR3aa: CASSWGTSGNADTQYF; v_gene: TRBV5-1; d_gene: TRBD2; abundance: many; j_gene: TRBJ2-3
CDR3nt: TGTGCCAGCAGACCAGGGGAAGAGCAGTTCTTC; CDR3aa: CASRPGEEQFF; v_gene: TRBV7-9; d_gene: .; abundance: many; j_gene: TRBJ2-1
CDR3nt: TGTGCCAGCAGCTCCGGCGGAGAACGCTTCGCTACTGAGCAGTTCTTC; CDR3aa: CASSSGGERFATEQFF; v_gene: TRBV7-8; d_gene: .; abundance: many; j_gene: TRBJ2-1
CDR3nt: TGTGCCAGATTTCGGGGGCAGGGGATCTGGTCCAACACTGAAGCTTTCTTT; CDR3aa: CARFRGQGIWSNTEAFF; v_gene: TRBV27; d_gene: .; abundance: .; j_gene: TRBJ1-1
CDR3nt: TGTGCCAGCCGTAGACTGCAGGGGTCGATTGGTTCCTACGAGCAGTACTTC; CDR3aa: CASRRLQGSIGSYEQYF; v_gene: TRBV27; d_gene: .; abundance: many; j_gene: TRBJ2-7
CDR3nt: TGTGCCACCAGTGATTCAGGACAGGGACCCAATGCCAATGAGCAGTTCTTC; CDR3aa: CATSDSGQGPNANEQFF; v_gene: TRBV24-1; d_gene: TRBD1; abundance: many; j_gene: TRBJ2-1
CDR3nt: TGTGCCAGCAAGGTCGCGAACACTGGAGCTTTCTTT; CDR3aa: CASKVANTGAFF; v_gene: TRBV11-2; d_gene: .; abundance: .; j_gene: TRBJ1-1
CDR3nt: TGTGCCAGTAGTACGGGAAGTACGCAGTATTTT; CDR3aa: CASSTGSTQYF; v_gene: TRBV19; d_gene: .; abundance: few; j_gene: TRBJ2-3
CDR3nt: TGTGCCAGCAGTTACCGGACTGGACAAGAGACCCAGTACTTC; CDR3aa: CASSYRTGQETQYF; v_gene: TRBV6-6; d_gene: .; abundance: many; j_gene: TRBJ2-5
CDR3nt: TGTGCCAGCAGCGCCAGGACTCTCACCTTC; CDR3aa: CASSARTLTF; v_gene: TRBV9; d_gene: .; abundance: few; j_gene: TRBJ1-2
CDR3nt: TGCAGTGCTAGACCCTACCGCAGCGGGGACTCCTACAATGAGCAGTTCTTC; CDR3aa: CSARPYRSGDSYNEQFF; v_gene: TRBV20-1; d_gene: TRBD2; abundance: .; j_gene: TRBJ2-1
CDR3nt: TGCAGTGCTAGTTTAGCTAGCGGGTTCTCTTGGGACAATGAGCAGTTCTTC; CDR3aa: CSASLASGFSWDNEQFF; v_gene: TRBV20-1; d_gene: TRBD2; abundance: many; j_gene: TRBJ2-1
CDR3nt: TGTGCCAGCAGTCCACAGGGAAGGAGGCAATACGAGCAGTACTTC; CDR3aa: CASSPQGRRQYEQYF; v_gene: TRBV28; d_gene: .; abundance: many; j_gene: TRBJ2-7
CDR3nt: TGTGCCAGCAGTGCCCGGGACAGTCGGGACCAAGAGACCCAGTACTTC; CDR3aa: CASSARDSRDQETQYF; v_gene: TRBV2; d_gene: TRBD1; abundance: once; j_gene: TRBJ2-5
CDR3nt: TGTGCCAGCAGTGACAGGACTCGGGCTCAGCCCCAGCATTTT; CDR3aa: CASSDRTRAQPQHF; v_gene: TRBV2; d_gene: .; abundance: many; j_gene: TRBJ1-5
CDR3nt: TGTGCCAGCGGGTTTGCGGGGGACTATGGCTACACCTTC; CDR3aa: CASGFAGDYGYTF; v_gene: TRBV6-1; d_gene: .; abundance: .; j_gene: TRBJ1-2
CDR3nt: TGTGCCAGCAGCTTATACAGCGGGCCCGGGGCCCAGTACTTC; CDR3aa: CASSLYSGPGAQYF; v_gene: TRBV7-9; d_gene: .; abundance: many; j_gene: TRBJ2-5
CDR3nt: TGCAGTGCCGCCCCGTCGGGACATCGAGGGCCCCAGCATTTT; CDR3aa: CSAAPSGHRGPQHF; v_gene: TRBV20-1; d_gene: .; abundance: many; j_gene: TRBJ1-5
CDR3nt: TGCAGTGCTCGGCAGGCGGGGTCCCAGTACTTC; CDR3aa: CSARQAGSQYF; v_gene: TRBV20-1; d_gene: .; abundance: many; j_gene: TRBJ2-5
CDR3nt: TGTGCCAGCAGTGAGACCGGGCCCCCCGGCGGAGCTTTCTTT; CDR3aa: CASSETGPPGGAFF; v_gene: TRBV6-1; d_gene: .; abundance: many; j_gene: TRBJ1-1
CDR3nt: TGTGCCAGCAGCTTCACCGGGACAGGTGCCTACAATGAGCAGTTCTTC; CDR3aa: CASSFTGTGAYNEQFF; v_gene: TRBV11-3; d_gene: TRBD1; abundance: many; j_gene: TRBJ2-1
CDR3nt: TGCGCCAGCAGCTCGGGACCCTATGGCTACACCTTC; CDR3aa: CASSSGPYGYTF; v_gene: TRBV5-1; d_gene: .; abundance: many; j_gene: TRBJ1-2
CDR3nt: TGTGCCAGCAGGCCCCCTGGATCCGGGAAACTGTTTTTT; CDR3aa: CASRPPGSGKLFF; v_gene: TRBV12-3/TRBV12-4; d_gene: .; abundance: few; j_gene: TRBJ1-4
CDR3nt: TGTGCCAGCAGTCGACCCCATTGGGAGACCCAGTACTTC; CDR3aa: CASSRPHWETQYF; v_gene: TRBV28; d_gene: .; abundance: many; j_gene: TRBJ2-5
CDR3nt: TGTGCCAGCAGCGAGTCGGGGGCAAGGGAGACCCAGTACTTC; CDR3aa: CASSESGARETQYF; v_gene: TRBV9; d_gene: .; abundance: few; j_gene: TRBJ2-5
CDR3nt: TGCGCCAGCAGCCTCGTCCCGGTTAGACTCCATCGGTGGGGCTACACCTTC; CDR3aa: CASSLVPVRLHRWGYTF; v_gene: TRBV4-1; d_gene: .; abundance: .; j_gene: TRBJ1-2
CDR3nt: TGCAGTGCTAGAGATCCCAGGGGGGCAGGAGAGACCCAGTACTTC; CDR3aa: CSARDPRGAGETQYF; v_gene: TRBV20-1; d_gene: .; abundance: many; j_gene: TRBJ2-5
CDR3nt: TGTGCCAGCAGCGTAGCGTCGAGGGGAACTGAAGCTTTCTTT; CDR3aa: CASSVASRGTEAFF; v_gene: TRBV9; d_gene: .; abundance: few; j_gene: TRBJ1-1
CDR3nt: TGTGCCAGCAGCGTTTCAGGTACAGTCCGGGTGGACGAGCAGTACTTC; CDR3aa: CASSVSGTVRVDEQYF; v_gene: TRBV9; d_gene: .; abundance: many; j_gene: TRBJ2-7
CDR3nt: TGTGCCAGCAGCTTTTTTCTGGGCCCCTCCTACGAGCAGTACTTC; CDR3aa: CASSFFLGPSYEQYF; v_gene: TRBV11-2; d_gene: .; abundance: .; j_gene: TRBJ2-7
CDR3nt: TGTGCCAGCAGCCGCGGGACAGGGAGGGCTGAGCAGTTCTTC; CDR3aa: CASSRGTGRAEQFF; v_gene: TRBV28; d_gene: TRBD1; abundance: .; j_gene: TRBJ2-1
CDR3nt: TGCAGTGCTGCAAGACAGGGGTCTTACCCTGGGGCCAACGTCCTGACTTTC; CDR3aa: CSAARQGSYPGANVLTF; v_gene: TRBV20-1; d_gene: TRBD1; abundance: few; j_gene: TRBJ2-6
CDR3nt: TGTGCCAGCAGTTTCGGTCCTGAAGCTTTCTTT; CDR3aa: CASSFGPEAFF; v_gene: TRBV28; d_gene: .; abundance: many; j_gene: TRBJ1-1
CDR3nt: TGTGCCAGCAGTTTCAAGCGAGAAAAGAATTACGAGCAGTACTTC; CDR3aa: CASSFKREKNYEQYF; v_gene: TRBV28; d_gene: .; abundance: many; j_gene: TRBJ2-7
CDR3nt: TGCGCCAGCAGCTTGCTCGACGGGCTTAATTCACCCCTCCACTTT; CDR3aa: CASSLLDGLNSPLHF; v_gene: TRBV5-1; d_gene: .; abundance: many; j_gene: TRBJ1-6
CDR3nt: TGTGCCAGCAGTTTAGCTAGCGGGAGGGCCATAGATACGCAGTATTTT; CDR3aa: CASSLASGRAIDTQYF; v_gene: TRBV28; d_gene: TRBD2; abundance: many; j_gene: TRBJ2-3
CDR3nt: TGTGCCACCCGCGGTTCAAACAGGGGAGTGAACACTGAAGCTTTCTTT; CDR3aa: CATRGSNRGVNTEAFF; v_gene: TRBV24-1; d_gene: TRBD1; abundance: few; j_gene: TRBJ1-1
CDR3nt: TGTGCCAGCAGTTACGACAGGGAGGGCGGCTACACCTTC; CDR3aa: CASSYDREGGYTF; v_gene: TRBV6-5; d_gene: TRBD1; abundance: few; j_gene: TRBJ1-2
CDR3nt: TGTGCCAGCAGCCAAGAAAAGGCCTATCAGCCCCAGCATTTT; CDR3aa: CASSQEKAYQPQHF; v_gene: TRBV3-1; d_gene: .; abundance: many; j_gene: TRBJ1-5
CDR3nt: TGCAGTGCCCTTGCCGGGACAAGGAATTCACCCCTCCACTTT; CDR3aa: CSALAGTRNSPLHF; v_gene: TRBV20-1; d_gene: .; abundance: many; j_gene: TRBJ1-6
CDR3nt: TGTGCCAGCAGCACCATACCTAGCGGGGGATCTTACGAGCAGTACTTC; CDR3aa: CASSTIPSGGSYEQYF; v_gene: TRBV5-5; d_gene: TRBD2; abundance: many; j_gene: TRBJ2-7
CDR3nt: TGTGCCAGCAGTGACTGGGCAAGGGGACTCTATGGCTACACCTTC; CDR3aa: CASSDWARGLYGYTF; v_gene: TRBV25-1; d_gene: .; abundance: many; j_gene: TRBJ1-2
CDR3nt: TGTGCCAGCAGCTCAATACAGGGGGCGCAGGGTGAAGCTTTCTTT; CDR3aa: CASSSIQGAQGEAFF; v_gene: TRBV7-9; d_gene: TRBD1; abundance: few; j_gene: TRBJ1-1
CDR3nt: TGTGCCAGCTCAGGGGGGTCCCAAGAGACCCAGTACTTC; CDR3aa: CASSGGSQETQYF; v_gene: TRBV28; d_gene: .; abundance: few; j_gene: TRBJ2-5
CDR3nt: TGCGCCAGCAGCTTACAGGGGGAAACCTACGAGCAGTACTTC; CDR3aa: CASSLQGETYEQYF; v_gene: TRBV5-1; d_gene: TRBD1; abundance: many; j_gene: TRBJ2-7
CDR3nt: TGCGCCAGCAGCCAAGAGGTCGGACAGGGGTACGAGCAGTACTTC; CDR3aa: CASSQEVGQGYEQYF; v_gene: TRBV4-1; d_gene: TRBD1; abundance: few; j_gene: TRBJ2-7
CDR3nt: TGCGCCAGCAGCCAACGGTTGGGAGGACTAGCGGGAAGGAAGGAGAATGAGCAGTTCTTC; CDR3aa: CASSQRLGGLAGRKENEQFF; v_gene: TRBV4-1; d_gene: TRBD2; abundance: few; j_gene: TRBJ2-1
CDR3nt: TGTGCCAGCAGCGATTGGGGGGCGAATAGCGAGCAGTACTTC; CDR3aa: CASSDWGANSEQYF; v_gene: TRBV3-1; d_gene: .; abundance: many; j_gene: TRBJ2-7
CDR3nt: TGTGCCAGCAGTTTACAAGGACCCCGGCCGACCCAGTACTTC; CDR3aa: CASSLQGPRPTQYF; v_gene: TRBV28; d_gene: .; abundance: many; j_gene: TRBJ2-5
CDR3nt: TGTGCCAGCAGCTTAGGTACAGGGACGACTGAAGCTTTCTTT; CDR3aa: CASSLGTGTTEAFF; v_gene: TRBV11-2; d_gene: .; abundance: many; j_gene: TRBJ1-1
CDR3nt: TGTGCCAGCTCACCCGACAGGGGAAGCGAAAAACTGTTTTTT; CDR3aa: CASSPDRGSEKLFF; v_gene: TRBV18; d_gene: TRBD1; abundance: many; j_gene: TRBJ1-4
CDR3nt: TGCGCCAGCTTTCGGACAGGGAACACCGGGGAGCTGTTTTTT; CDR3aa: CASFRTGNTGELFF; v_gene: TRBV5-1; d_gene: TRBD1; abundance: many; j_gene: TRBJ2-2
CDR3nt: TGTGCCAGCAGCCCCCAGGGGGGCGTGTTCGAGCAGTACTTC; CDR3aa: CASSPQGGVFEQYF; v_gene: TRBV7-9; d_gene: .; abundance: .; j_gene: TRBJ2-7
CDR3nt: TGTGCCAGCACTACGTTGAGCCAAGAGACCCAGTACTTC; CDR3aa: CASTTLSQETQYF; v_gene: TRBV7-9; d_gene: .; abundance: many; j_gene: TRBJ2-5
CDR3nt: TGTGCCAGCACCTCCGGCGCCGCCACCTATGGCTACACCTTC; CDR3aa: CASTSGAATYGYTF; v_gene: TRBV9; d_gene: .; abundance: .; j_gene: TRBJ1-2
CDR3nt: TGTGCCAGCAGCTACCGACAGGGTAACTGGAATGAGCAGTTCTTC; CDR3aa: CASSYRQGNWNEQFF; v_gene: TRBV7-3; d_gene: TRBD1; abundance: many; j_gene: TRBJ2-1